What follows are 29 T cell receptor beta chains derived from one specimen sequenced in a study of shared clonotypes between healthy human individuals. Method: immunoSEQ multiplex PCR; TCRdb's copy keeps in-frame clones and lacks some. The sample gives millions of clones, just over 90% of which show up once; roughly 0.14% is in the top ten. Input material: naive CD4+ T cells sorted from blood. Sample subset: CD45RA+ positively selected. The source of these receptors is a man younger than 30 in good health.

A remark on this clone: Other DNA sequences from this sample encode an identical CDR3 as well. This chain connects TRBV4-1 to TRBJ2-7; 12 nucleotides agree with TRBD2. Germline values: CDR1 MGHRA, CDR2 YSYEKL. The V segment lost 3 bases and the J segment 4 bases; nucleotides outside the gene matches: 4. The CDR3 length is 15 residues. The CDR3 DNA sequence: TGCGCCAGCAGCCAGGCCGGGACTAGCGGGTACGAGCAGTACTTC. This gives the protein CASSQAGTSGYEQYF.

This clone was counted between two and nine times. The V call is TRBV28, the J call TRBJ1-5; 7 bases align to TRBD1. The germline V gene has CDR1 MDHEN and CDR2 SYDVKM. Trimming took 5 bases from V and 3 from J; bases not matched to a gene: 7. This CDR3 has 15 amino acids. CDR3 sequence (DNA): TGTGCCAGCAGTGGGGGGGACAGCCTCAATCAGCCCCAGCATTTT. Amino acid sequence: CASSGGDSLNQPQHF.

This chain uses TRBV5-6 with TRBJ2-2; 7 positions match TRBD2. This CDR3 comprises 16 residues. Germline loops: CDR1 SGHDT, CDR2 YYEEEE. J lost 4 bases, V lost 4 bases, and 10 bases had no gene match. CDR3 in DNA: TGTGCCAGCAGCCCGCGACTAGCCTTCGTCACCGGGGAGCTGTTTTTT. It encodes CASSPRLAFVTGELFF.

This clone was found a few times. The V and J genes are TRBV4-1 and TRBJ1-5; tentatively, D is TRBD1 (5 bases). V was clipped by 1 base and J by 0 bases, with 10 bases between them. Germline V CDR1 and CDR2: MGHRA, YSYEKL. This CDR3 spans 16 amino acids. Here the CDR3 DNA reads TGCGCCAGCAGCCAAGCCTCAGGGAATAGCAATCAGCCCCAGCATTTT. Protein sequence: CASSQASGNSNQPQHF.

In the case of this clone: Different DNA sequences within this sample yield the same CDR3. The V call is TRBV5-1, the J call TRBJ1-2; weak D call: TRBD1 (6 bases). The CDR3 is 14 amino acids. Germline loops: CDR1 SGHRS, CDR2 YFSETQ. V lost 0 bases and J lost 2, with 8 bases in between. CDR3 protein: CASSLGGQNYGYTF. The CDR3 DNA sequence: TGCGCCAGCAGCTTGGGAGGACAGAACTATGGCTACACCTTC.

The chain uses TRBV6-5 and TRBJ2-1, with D possibly matching TRBD2 (7 bases). The germline CDR1 and CDR2 sequences are MNHEY and SVGAGI. With 2 bases removed from V and 4 bases from J, the gap between germline ends came to 15 bases. CDR3 length equals 16 residues. In DNA form, the CDR3 reads TGTGCCAGCAGTTACGCAAGGGGGGGGGCATACAATGAGCAGTTCTTC. Protein sequence: CASSYARGGAYNEQFF.

The chain carries TRBV30 and TRBJ2-2, with a possible D match to TRBD2 (6 bases). The CDR3 loop spans 13 amino acids. With 2 bases removed from V and 6 bases from J, the gap between germline ends came to 10 bases. CDR1 GTSNPN and CDR2 SVGIG come from the germline V gene (reference sequence). The CDR3 sequence is CAWSNWGAGELFF. In nucleotides, the CDR3 is TGTGCCTGGAGTAATTGGGGGGCCGGGGAGCTGTTTTTT.

This clone was seen just once. V gene TRBV1 combines with J gene TRBJ2-7; TRBD2 reflects the table's D call only, with no check against the DNA. TRBV1 is recorded as a pseudogene. This CDR3 region has 14 residues. The CDR3 sequence: CTSSQHSLVSEQYF. The CDR3 DNA sequence: TGCACCAGCAGCCAACACTCTCTAGTATCCGAGCAGTACTTC.

This clone was recorded only once. V usage is TRBV29-1 and J usage is TRBJ2-2, with D possibly TRBD2 on 6 matching bases. Germline V lookup: CDR1 SQVTM, CDR2 ANQGSEA. This CDR3 comprises 14 residues. The V end was cut by 6 bases, the J end by 1 base, with 12 bases between. The CDR3 nucleotides read TGCAGCGTGGGGGGACTCTTGAACACCGGGGAGCTGTTTTTT. This codes for CSVGGLLNTGELFF.

The V gene is TRBV6-6, the J gene TRBJ2-7; TRBD2 matches 8 bases. This CDR3 spans 15 amino acids. The J segment lost 2 bases and the V segment lost 3 bases, leaving 6 bases of the junction unmatched. Germline-derived CDR1 and CDR2 are MNHNY and SVGAGI (reference sequence). The CDR3 DNA is TGTGCCAGCAGTTATTTGAACGGGAGGGCCTACGAGCAGTACTTC. Encoded protein: CASSYLNGRAYEQYF.

The chain is built from TRBV4-1 and TRBJ2-1, with a weak D call TRBD2 (6 bases). The V gene's germline CDR1 is MGHRA and CDR2 YSYEKL. This CDR3 region has 15 residues. V dropped 1 base and J dropped 1 base, with 8 bases sitting between them. CDR3 in amino acids: CASSQGGRSYNEQFF. DNA of the CDR3: TGCGCCAGCAGCCAAGGGGGGAGGTCCTACAATGAGCAGTTCTTC.

V is TRBV4-1 and J is TRBJ1-1; D might be TRBD1 (5 bases). The germline V gene encodes CDR1 MGHRA and CDR2 YSYEKL. The CDR3 runs 15 residues. V lost 1 base, J lost 4 bases, and 13 bases lay in between. CDR3 DNA: TGCGCCAGCAGCCAAGGACAGCTCCTACTCACTGAAGCTTTCTTT. Residues: CASSQGQLLLTEAFF.

The V gene is TRBV29-1, the J gene TRBJ2-5, with a possible D match to TRBD1 (6 bases). The CDR3 contains 13 residues. Germline V gives CDR1 SQVTM, CDR2 ANQGSEA. V was pared by 8 bases and J by 4 bases, with 17 bases between. For the CDR3, the DNA is TGCAGCTCTGGATCACAGGGTTTAGAGACCCAGTACTTC. Its translation is CSSGSQGLETQYF. The entire variable domain, with the rest obtained from reference TRBV29-1 and TRBJ2-5, is as follows: SAVISQKPSRDICQRGTSLTIQCQVDSQVTMMFWYRQQPGQSLTLIATANQGSEATYESGFVIDKFPISRPNLTFSTLTVSNMSPEDSSIYLCSSGSQGLETQYFGPGTRLLVL.

The chain combines TRBV7-4 with TRBJ2-5; D is undetermined. The V gene's germline CDR1 is SGHVT and CDR2 SQSDAQ. V was shortened by 5 bases and J by 5 bases, with 9 bases between the two germline ends. The CDR3 consists of 12 residues. DNA for the CDR3: TGTGCCAGCAGCCAAGTAGGGGAGACCCAGTACTTC. Protein product: CASSQVGETQYF.

The J gene is TRBJ1-2, the V gene TRBV10-1; no clear D. Germline CDR1 and CDR2: WNHNN and SYGVQD (reference sequence). Trimming cost V 0 bases and J 4 bases, with 15 bases left between them. The CDR3 runs 16 residues. The DNA of the CDR3 is TGCGCCAGCAGTGAGTCGCTGCCCCCGCCCTTCTATGGCTACACCTTC. This sequence encodes CASSESLPPPFYGYTF.

The chain joins TRBV7-3 to TRBJ1-2; the match to TRBD1 covers 9 bases. Germline V gives CDR1 SGHTA, CDR2 FQGTGA. The CDR3 length is 14 residues. Trimming cost V 5 bases and J 8 bases; bases outside gene matches: 9. CDR3: CASSPGTGTNGYTF. DNA for the CDR3: TGTGCCAGCAGCCCAGGGACAGGGACGAACGGCTACACCTTC.

The chain couples TRBV6-1 to TRBJ2-5, with 8 nucleotides matching TRBD1. The CDR3 extends over 14 amino acids. CDR1 MNHNS and CDR2 SASEGT come from the germline V gene. The J segment lost 7 bases and the V segment lost 2 bases, leaving 6 bases of the junction unmatched. CDR3 DNA: TGTGCCAGCAGTGAATGGACAGGGCAGGCGACCCAGTACTTC. Translated, it gives CASSEWTGQATQYF.

This clone has just a few counts. At the DNA level, this CDR3 is encoded by other sequences in the same sample as well. The chain recombines TRBV2 with TRBJ1-1, with D unclear. Trimming shortened V by 7 bases and J by 1 base, and 4 bases separated the two germline ends. This CDR3 region has 11 residues. Germline V gene data show CDR1 as SNHLY and CDR2 as FYNNEI. As DNA, the CDR3 is TGTGCCAGCACGGGGAACACTGAAGCTTTCTTT. This sequence encodes CASTGNTEAFF.

This rearrangement joins TRBV7-2 to TRBJ2-2; 11 bases line up with TRBD2. Trimming at V came to 6 bases and at J to 7 bases, leaving 4 bases not matched to a gene. The germline V gene has CDR1 SGHTA and CDR2 FQGNSA. This CDR3 region has 14 residues. The CDR3 DNA reads as TGTGCCAGCAGATCCGGACTAGCGGGCGGGGAGCTGTTTTTT. Translating it yields CASRSGLAGGELFF.

The rearrangement joins TRBV10-3 to TRBJ2-5; TRBD1 might be the D (5 bases). Germline lookup yields CDR1 ENHRY and CDR2 SYGVKD. With 10 bases removed from V and 0 bases from J, the gap between germline ends came to 12 bases. This CDR3 region has 13 residues. CDR3 in amino acids: CATSPGNQETQYF. The CDR3 DNA reads as TGTGCCACCTCACCAGGGAACCAAGAGACCCAGTACTTC.

V usage is TRBV18 and J usage is TRBJ1-1; no firm D call. The germline V gene encodes CDR1 KGHSH and CDR2 LQKENI. This CDR3 is 13 amino acids long. V gave up 2 bases and J gave up 3 bases, with 7 bases separating them. CDR3 sequence: CASSPRAYTEAFF. CDR3 DNA sequence: TGTGCCAGCTCACCAAGGGCCTACACTGAAGCTTTCTTT.

The gene calls are TRBV5-5 and TRBJ2-5; D could derive from TRBD1 or TRBD2 (5 bases each). Germline CDR1 and CDR2: SGHKS and YYEKEE (reference sequence). V was cut by 2 bases and J by 4 bases, with 9 bases left in between. CDR3 length equals 13 residues. The CDR3, as DNA: TGTGCCAGCAGCTTCCCGGGGCCAGAGACCCAGTACTTC. Its protein is CASSFPGPETQYF.

The chain uses TRBV7-9 and TRBJ2-1; D is ambiguous. The ends were cut back, 1 base at V and 4 bases at J, with 8 bases in the middle. Germline V gene sequence: CDR1 SEHNR, CDR2 FQNEAQ (reference sequence). This CDR3 comprises 14 residues. DNA of the CDR3: TGTGCCAGCAGCTTAGGTGACGGTTACAATGAGCAGTTCTTC. Its protein is CASSLGDGYNEQFF.

This chain connects TRBV20-1 to TRBJ2-7, with a tentative D call TRBD2 (5 bases). V was shortened by 6 bases and J by 4 bases, with 10 bases between the two germline ends. In germline, CDR1 is DFQATT, CDR2 SNEGSKA (reference sequence). This CDR3 spans 11 amino acids. Here the CDR3 reads CSAGLGYEQYF. As DNA, the CDR3 is TGCAGTGCCGGACTCGGGTACGAGCAGTACTTC.

This rearrangement joins TRBV5-6 to TRBJ1-1; 9 bases fit TRBD1. The V and J ends lost 4 bases and 7 bases, in that order; junction bases with no gene match: 11. Germline V gene data show CDR1 as SGHDT and CDR2 as YYEEEE. The length of the CDR3 is 15 residues. As DNA, the CDR3 is TGTGCCAGCAGCAGTCCGGGACAGGGAATTGGTGAAGCTTTCTTT. This gives the protein CASSSPGQGIGEAFF.

This clone came up once. The chain couples TRBV27 to TRBJ1-1; D possibly corresponds to TRBD1 (5 bases). Germline CDR1 reads MNHEY; CDR2 reads SMNVEV (reference sequence). The CDR3 spans 15 residues. V lost 8 bases and J lost 5, with 21 bases in between. In nucleotides, the CDR3 is TGTGCCAGCGCGCCTCTGGGGGGGGACTTGACTGAAGCTTTCTTT. This gives the protein CASAPLGGDLTEAFF.

V is TRBV13 and J is TRBJ2-5; no definite D call. Germline assignment: CDR1 PRHDT and CDR2 FYEKMQ (reference sequence). V lost 4 bases to trimming and J lost 5 bases, with 11 bases between them. The CDR3 contains 13 residues. The CDR3, as DNA: TGTGCCAGCAGCTATACGGGTTGGGAGACCCAGTACTTC. It codes for CASSYTGWETQYF.

The rearrangement links TRBV7-6 to TRBJ2-6; TRBD1 agrees at 9 bases. With 5 bases clipped from V and 3 bases from J, the junction kept 14 bases outside the gene matches. Germline lookup yields CDR1 SGHVS and CDR2 FNYEAQ. This CDR3 is built from 19 residues. The CDR3 region has the DNA TGTGCCAGCAGCGTCGCCGGGACAGGGTCCTTACTTGGGGCCAACGTCCTGACTTTC. It specifies CASSVAGTGSLLGANVLTF.

The J gene is TRBJ1-3, the V gene TRBV6-1; D ambiguous. Per the germline V gene, CDR1 is MNHNS and CDR2 is SASEGT. The length of the CDR3 is 17 residues. Trimming removed 0 bases from V and 2 bases from J, with 14 bases in between. CDR3 DNA sequence: TGTGCCAGCAGTGAAGCTTCCCCCGGTTTAGCTGGAAACACCATATATTTT. Its protein product is CASSEASPGLAGNTIYF.